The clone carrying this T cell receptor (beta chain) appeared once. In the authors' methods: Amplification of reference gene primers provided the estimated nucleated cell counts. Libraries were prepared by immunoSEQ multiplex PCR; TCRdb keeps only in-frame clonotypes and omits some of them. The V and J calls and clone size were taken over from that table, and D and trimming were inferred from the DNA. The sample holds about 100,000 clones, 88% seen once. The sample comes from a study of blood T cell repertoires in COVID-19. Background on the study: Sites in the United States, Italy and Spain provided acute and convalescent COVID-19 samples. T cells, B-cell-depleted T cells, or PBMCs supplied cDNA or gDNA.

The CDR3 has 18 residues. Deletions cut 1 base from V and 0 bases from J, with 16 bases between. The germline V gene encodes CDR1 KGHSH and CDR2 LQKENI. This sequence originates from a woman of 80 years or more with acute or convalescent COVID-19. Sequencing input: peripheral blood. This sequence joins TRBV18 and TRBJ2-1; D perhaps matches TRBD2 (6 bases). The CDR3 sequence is CASSPRGGGPSSYNEQFF. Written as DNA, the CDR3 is TGTGCCAGCTCACCACGGGGAGGAGGTCCGAGCTCCTACAATGAGCAGTTCTTC.